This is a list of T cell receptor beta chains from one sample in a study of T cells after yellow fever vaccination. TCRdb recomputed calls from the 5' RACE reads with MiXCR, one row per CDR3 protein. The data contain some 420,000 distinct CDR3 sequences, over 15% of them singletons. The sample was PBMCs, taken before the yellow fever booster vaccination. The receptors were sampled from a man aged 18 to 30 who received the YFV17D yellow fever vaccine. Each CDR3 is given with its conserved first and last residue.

CSASKVAGAYNNEQFF | TRBV20-1
CSASLGAHNTEAFF | TRBV20-1
CASSYSPSSGRETQYF | TRBV6-5
CASSLSGLAGDTQYF | TRBV7-3
CASSHLIRDEFTEAFF | TRBV14
CASSKDRVIAFF | TRBV6-5
CASSQTGVNYGYTF | TRBV4-1
CASSLRSGRGYTDTQYF | TRBV7-2
CASSLAGARLEQFF | TRBV4-1
CASSVATSSGGRLETQYF | TRBV9
CASSPYPDTEAFF | TRBV12-3/TRBV12-4
CASSEVLAGAQETQYF | TRBV2
CSARVAQLQETQYF | TRBV20-1
CATSDAGAHEQFF | TRBV24-1
CASSLGNEAFF | TRBV12-3/TRBV12-4
CASSYRTSGDLTDTQYF | TRBV7-3
CASSSRNISPDTQYF | TRBV28
CASSPRSDRDEKLFF | TRBV4-3
CASSYSTPPGAFF | TRBV6-2/TRBV6-3
CASSITAGDYNEQFF | TRBV19
CASSLAQGHYEQYF | TRBV5-1
CASGQGVALYEQYF | TRBV12-5
CASSRWSSGTNTEAFF | TRBV5-4
CASSPLAETQYF | TRBV7-8
CASSRISAGVGELFF | TRBV4-1
CASSLRGAQRPQHF | TRBV7-2
CASSSTGVTGELFF | TRBV7-6
CASSRPSRQGNTGELFF | TRBV7-6
CASSVGPGMGQPQHF | TRBV7-9
CSARPGGRAHEQYF | TRBV20-1
CASSLEGPWSYEQYF | TRBV7-9
CATTLDRAYNEQFF | TRBV12-3/TRBV12-4
CASRPHGGVNTGELFF | TRBV12-3/TRBV12-4
CASSLGRFSYEQYF | TRBV5-1
CATGTSMSDTQYF | TRBV24-1
CASSLGQLLGTDTQYF | TRBV7-3
CASSRFGGEQFF | TRBV7-2
CASSLEAGGYNEQFF | TRBV12-3/TRBV12-4
CASRETGAGNTEAFF | TRBV5-6
CASMPGTNQETQYF | TRBV7-9
CATKRGPNTGELFF | TRBV6-5
CASSHGTPETQYF | TRBV19
CASSLGGGRGYTF | TRBV12-3/TRBV12-4
CASGPTDRSSSYNEQFF | TRBV12-5
CASSYRRDYGYTF | TRBV6-5
CASSHEFGEQFF | TRBV5-1
CAWSLAGGTGYGYTF | TRBV30
CASSLFGTEAFF | TRBV5-1
CASSFGGPKQNIQYF | TRBV5-1